A single sample is the source of the 28 T cell receptor beta chains below, sequenced in a study of beta chain features in type 1 diabetes. Since all of the isolated RNA was reverse transcribed, expressed TCRB transcripts were what got sequenced. Generated by immunoSEQ multiplex PCR, the TCRdb table keeps only in-frame clones and is missing some. The profile shows a few hundred thousand clones, around 19% of them singletons. What was sequenced was naive CD4+ T cells from blood. These receptor sequences come from a young woman in good health.

This clone turned up a few times. The V gene is TRBV4-2, the J gene TRBJ1-5, with D maybe TRBD1 (6 bases). The V gene's germline CDR1 is LGHNA and CDR2 YNFKEQ. The CDR3 covers 15 residues. The V end was cut by 1 base, the J end by 7 bases, with 14 bases between. The CDR3: CASSQALGGGQPQHF. DNA for the CDR3: TGTGCCAGCAGCCAAGCTCTAGGGGGGGGACAGCCCCAGCATTTT.

The chain carries TRBV10-3 and TRBJ2-7; D is possibly TRBD2 (6 bases). CDR3 length: 15 residues. V lost 2 bases to trimming and J lost 6 bases, with 17 bases between them. Germline V CDR1 and CDR2: ENHRY, SYGVKD. CDR3 in DNA: TGTGCCATCAGTGAGCCGGGCAAGGGAGGTGTCGAGCAGTACTTC. It specifies CAISEPGKGGVEQYF.

This rearrangement joins TRBV5-4 to TRBJ2-2; 9 bases fit TRBD1. Losses at the gene ends were 3 bases for V and 4 bases for J; bases not matched to a gene: 4. Germline loops: CDR1 SGHNT, CDR2 YYREEE (reference sequence). The CDR3 covers 15 residues. CDR3 protein: CASSWTGVGTGELFF. As DNA, the CDR3 is TGTGCCAGCAGCTGGACAGGGGTCGGCACCGGGGAGCTGTTTTTT. Supplemented by reference TRBV5-4 and TRBJ2-2, the full variable domain reads ETGVTQSPTHLIKTRGQQVTLRCSSQSGHNTVSWYQQALGQGPQFIFQYYREEENGRGNFPPRFSGLQFPNYSSELNVNALELDDSALYLCASSWTGVGTGELFFGEGSRLTVL.

The chain is built from TRBV5-1 and TRBJ2-7; 9 nucleotides align to TRBD2. The V and J ends lost 3 bases and 2 bases, in that order; junction bases with no gene match: 3. Germline V gene data show CDR1 as SGHRS and CDR2 as YFSETQ. This CDR3 has 14 amino acids. Here the CDR3 reads CASSSAGGTYEQYF. CDR3 bases: TGCGCCAGCAGCTCAGCGGGAGGTACCTACGAGCAGTACTTC. The complete variable domain, with remaining parts taken from reference TRBV5-1 and TRBJ2-7, reads KAGVTQTPRYLIKTRGQQVTLSCSPISGHRSVSWYQQTPGQGLQFLFEYFSETQRNKGNFPGRFSGRQFSNSRSEMNVSTLELGDSALYLCASSSAGGTYEQYFGPGTRLTVT.

This clone was seen more than once but under ten times. This chain links TRBV5-1 with TRBJ2-7; TRBD2 matches 7 bases. The CDR3 has 14 residues. Germline CDR1 and CDR2: SGHRS and YFSETQ. After removal of 4 bases from V and 2 bases from J, the junction contained 6 bases not matched to a gene. CDR3 loop: CASSGGDSPYEQYF. CDR3 DNA sequence: TGCGCCAGCAGCGGGGGGGACTCCCCCTACGAGCAGTACTTC.

This clone appeared a few times. The chain has TRBV7-9 and TRBJ2-7; TRBD2 is a possible D gene (5 bases). CDR3 size: 14 residues. The germline V gene encodes CDR1 SEHNR and CDR2 FQNEAQ (reference sequence). Trimming left V 5 bases short and J 5 bases short, with 16 bases between. The CDR3 spells CASSPGSRPHEQYF. The CDR3 DNA follows: TGTGCCAGCAGCCCGGGGTCCCGTCCCCACGAGCAGTACTTC.

This clone was counted between two and nine times. The V and J genes are TRBV30 and TRBJ1-2; D remains ambiguous. This CDR3 region has 13 residues. CDR1 is GTSNPN, CDR2 SVGIG, per germline (reference sequence). Trimming shortened V by 2 bases and J by 6 bases, and 13 bases separated the two germline ends. The CDR3 is CAWSRTGWHGYTF. The CDR3 DNA reads TGTGCCTGGAGTAGGACTGGGTGGCATGGCTACACCTTC.

A few counts support this clone. The rearrangement links TRBV30 to TRBJ2-1, with 8 bases matching TRBD2. The CDR3 spans 15 residues. CDR1 is GTSNPN, CDR2 SVGIG, per germline (reference sequence). J gave up 4 bases and V 2 bases, and 7 bases lay outside the gene matches. The CDR3 sequence is CAWSILAGSYNEQFF. CDR3 DNA sequence: TGTGCCTGGAGTATATTAGCGGGATCGTACAATGAGCAGTTCTTC.

The J gene is TRBJ2-1, the V gene TRBV10-3; 10 bases are shared with TRBD2. CDR1 and CDR2 (germline): ENHRY, SYGVKD. With 7 bases clipped from V and 6 bases from J, the junction kept 6 bases outside the gene matches. This CDR3 region has 14 residues. The chain's CDR3 is CAINPGLASNEQFF. CDR3 nucleotide sequence: TGTGCCATCAACCCGGGACTAGCGAGCAATGAGCAGTTCTTC.

This clone was found a few times. The chain combines TRBV5-4 with TRBJ1-1, with 8 nucleotides matching TRBD1. The CDR3 consists of 15 residues. The germline CDR1 and CDR2 sequences are SGHNT and YYREEE (reference sequence). With 2 bases clipped from V and 1 base from J, the junction kept 4 bases outside the gene matches. CDR3 loop: CASSLSGQGNTEAFF. The DNA for the CDR3 is TGTGCCAGCAGCTTAAGCGGACAGGGGAACACTGAAGCTTTCTTT. Full variable domain (remainder filled in from reference TRBV5-4 and TRBJ1-1): ETGVTQSPTHLIKTRGQQVTLRCSSQSGHNTVSWYQQALGQGPQFIFQYYREEENGRGNFPPRFSGLQFPNYSSELNVNALELDDSALYLCASSLSGQGNTEAFFGQGTRLTVV.

This chain joins TRBV2 and TRBJ2-7; D is unclear. CDR1 and CDR2 from the germline V gene are SNHLY and FYNNEI. The CDR3 is made up of 15 amino acids. The ends were cut back, 3 bases at V and 6 bases at J, with 18 bases in the middle. This CDR3 is CASSELAPIGSEQYF. As DNA, the CDR3 is TGTGCCAGCAGTGAGTTAGCTCCGATCGGCAGCGAGCAGTACTTC.

As regards this clone: In the same sample, other DNA sequences code for this CDR3. The chain has TRBV7-2 and TRBJ1-5; TRBD1 matches at 8 bases. The germline gives CDR1 SGHTA, CDR2 FQGNSA. The J segment lost 6 bases and the V segment lost 5 bases, leaving 3 bases of the junction unmatched. The CDR3 contains 13 residues. CDR3 loop: CASSLDRVQPQHF. CDR3 in DNA: TGTGCCAGCAGCCTGGACAGGGTTCAGCCCCAGCATTTT.

The rearrangement joins TRBV7-2 to TRBJ2-1; a possible D gene is TRBD1 (5 bases). Germline V gene data show CDR1 as SGHTA and CDR2 as FQGNSA. There are 14 residues in the CDR3. V gave up 1 base and J gave up 7 bases, with 11 bases separating them. The CDR3 is CASSLGAGRNEQFF. Here the CDR3 DNA reads TGTGCCAGCAGCTTAGGTGCAGGGCGAAATGAGCAGTTCTTC.

Of note for this clone: Other DNA sequences in this sample translate to the same CDR3. The chain couples TRBV27 to TRBJ1-5; 8 positions agree with TRBD1. With V trimmed by 4 bases and J by 4 bases, 3 bases remained unmatched. The CDR3 spans 14 residues. The germline V gene has CDR1 MNHEY and CDR2 SMNVEV (reference sequence). For the CDR3, the DNA is TGTGCCAGCAGTTCCAGACAGGGGAATCAGCCCCAGCATTTT. It is translated as CASSSRQGNQPQHF.

V gene TRBV7-2 combines with J gene TRBJ1-2; D not certain. In germline, CDR1 is SGHTA, CDR2 FQGNSA. CDR3 length: 15 amino acids. Trimming took 1 base from V and 4 from J, leaving 13 bases between them. In nucleotides, the CDR3 is TGTGCCAGCAGCTTAGATATAGCCCTATCCTATGGCTACACCTTC. Translating it yields CASSLDIALSYGYTF. Together with reference TRBV7-2 and TRBJ1-2, the CDR3 gives the full variable domain: GAGVSQSPSNKVTEKGKDVELRCDPISGHTALYWYRQSLGQGLEFLIYFQGNSAPDKSGLPSDRFSAERTGGSVSTLTIQRTQQEDSAVYLCASSLDIALSYGYTFGSGTRLTVV.

This rearrangement joins TRBV5-1 to TRBJ2-1; TRBD1 aligns across 12 bases. The length of the CDR3 is 14 residues. Germline V lookup: CDR1 SGHRS, CDR2 YFSETQ. The V segment lost 3 bases and the J segment 8 bases; nucleotides outside the gene matches: 3. The CDR3 DNA reads as TGCGCCAGCAGCTCCGGGACAGGGGGCGATGAGCAGTTCTTC. Translation gives CASSSGTGGDEQFF.

The chain joins TRBV29-1 to TRBJ2-1, with 8 bases matching TRBD1. Germline CDR1 SQVTM, CDR2 ANQGSEA. The V and J ends lost 5 bases and 7 bases, in that order; junction bases with no gene match: 7. This CDR3 comprises 13 residues. The CDR3, as DNA: TGCAGCGTTCCGGGACAGGTCTATAATGAGCAGTTCTTC. This gives the protein CSVPGQVYNEQFF.

This clone was observed a single time. This rearrangement joins TRBV11-3 to TRBJ2-1, with 9 bases matching TRBD2. The germline gives CDR1 SGHNT, CDR2 YENEEA. Trimming took 8 bases from V and 8 from J; bases not matched to a gene: 10. The CDR3 loop spans 14 amino acids. Here the CDR3 DNA reads TGTGCCAGCCGACGGCGGGAGGGCCCGGATGAGCAGTTCTTC. It translates to CASRRREGPDEQFF. Together with reference TRBV11-3 and TRBJ2-1, the CDR3 gives the full variable domain: EAGVVQSPRYKIIEKKQPVAFWCNPISGHNTLYWYLQNLGQGPELLIRYENEEAVDDSQLPKDRFSAERLKGVDSTLKIQPAELGDSAVYLCASRRREGPDEQFFGPGTRLTVL.

The chain couples TRBV7-9 to TRBJ2-2; 8 nucleotides match TRBD2. This CDR3 is 17 amino acids long. Germline V lookup: CDR1 SEHNR, CDR2 FQNEAQ (reference sequence). The V and J ends lost 3 bases and 3 bases, in that order; junction bases with no gene match: 9. The CDR3 nucleotides are TGTGCCAGCAGCTTTCCCAGCGGGAGTCCTGACACCGGGGAGCTGTTTTTT. This gives the protein CASSFPSGSPDTGELFF.

The sample holds a few counts of this clone. The rearrangement links TRBV18 to TRBJ2-7; TRBD1 matches 7 bases. Per germline, CDR1 KGHSH and CDR2 LQKENI. CDR3 length equals 15 residues. V lost 3 bases, J lost 7 bases, and 12 bases stayed unmatched. This chain's CDR3 is CASSPTRDSFGEQYF. For the CDR3, the DNA is TGTGCCAGCTCACCTACACGGGACAGCTTCGGGGAGCAGTACTTC.

The rearrangement links TRBV6-7 to TRBJ2-3; D is possibly TRBD1 (5 bases). TRBV6-7 is recorded as an ORF, its role being uncertain. The V gene lost 10 bases and the J gene lost 0 bases, with 23 bases spanning the gap. The CDR3 runs to 17 residues. The DNA of the CDR3 is TGTGCCAACCCATTGAGGAAGGGGCGATGTAGCACAGATACGCAGTATTTT. Translating gives CANPLRKGRCSTDTQYF.

Only a few counts were recorded for this clone. The chain combines TRBV5-1 with TRBJ1-1, with D possibly matching TRBD1 (6 bases). The CDR3 runs to 13 residues. Germline assignment: CDR1 SGHRS and CDR2 YFSETQ. Trimming removed 4 bases from V and 4 bases from J, with 11 bases in between. CDR3: CASSPTGSTEAFF. Here the CDR3 DNA reads TGCGCCAGCAGCCCCACAGGGTCCACTGAAGCTTTCTTT.

This rearrangement joins TRBV30 to TRBJ1-2; TRBD1 is a possible D gene (6 bases). There are 13 residues in the CDR3. Per the germline V gene, CDR1 is GTSNPN and CDR2 is SVGIG (reference sequence). V gave up 7 bases and J gave up 0 bases, with 12 bases separating them. The CDR3 region is CAYLDRTNYGYTF. The CDR3 region has the DNA TGTGCCTACCTCGACAGGACTAACTATGGCTACACCTTC.

This clone occurred a few times. The chain employs TRBV18 and TRBJ1-6, with 8 bases lining up with TRBD1. CDR1 KGHSH and CDR2 LQKENI come from the germline V gene. J was trimmed by 0 bases and V by 3 bases; bases with no gene match: 10. CDR3 length: 19 residues. Here the CDR3 reads CASSPSGQGVSSYNSPLHF. The CDR3 region has the DNA TGTGCCAGCTCACCCTCAGGACAGGGTGTCAGCTCCTATAATTCACCCCTCCACTTT.

The V gene is TRBV5-1, the J gene TRBJ2-6; D is unresolved. The CDR3 totals 15 residues. Germline assignment: CDR1 SGHRS and CDR2 YFSETQ. The ends were cut back, 0 bases at V and 1 base at J, with 5 bases in the middle. CDR3 bases: TGCGCCAGCAGCTTGGACATTTCTGGGGCCAACGTCCTGACTTTC. Translating gives CASSLDISGANVLTF.

The rearrangement joins TRBV5-5 to TRBJ2-7; TRBD1 matches at 10 bases. The germline V gene encodes CDR1 SGHKS and CDR2 YYEKEE (reference sequence). The CDR3 has 14 residues. V lost 5 bases to trimming and J lost 4 bases; unmatched junction nucleotides: 6. The CDR3 DNA is TGTGCCAGCAGGTCCGGGACAGGGGTATACGAGCAGTACTTC. It is translated as CASRSGTGVYEQYF.

The chain links TRBV7-2 to TRBJ2-3, with D possibly TRBD2 on 5 matching bases. V lost 1 base to trimming and J lost 0 bases, with 5 bases between them. The CDR3 sequence is 14 residues long. Germline lookup yields CDR1 SGHTA and CDR2 FQGNSA. As DNA, the CDR3 is TGTGCCAGCAGCTTAGGGACTAGCACAGATACGCAGTATTTT. The encoded protein is CASSLGTSTDTQYF.

V usage is TRBV11-3 and J usage is TRBJ2-1, with D perhaps matching TRBD1 (6 bases). V dropped 5 bases and J dropped 3 bases, with 14 bases sitting between them. The germline V gene encodes CDR1 SGHNT and CDR2 YENEEA. The CDR3 is 15 residues long. The CDR3 nucleotides are TGTGCCAGCAGCCGAGGGACCAGGGGCTACAATGAGCAGTTCTTC. Translation gives CASSRGTRGYNEQFF. Supplemented by reference TRBV11-3 and TRBJ2-1, the full variable domain reads EAGVVQSPRYKIIEKKQPVAFWCNPISGHNTLYWYLQNLGQGPELLIRYENEEAVDDSQLPKDRFSAERLKGVDSTLKIQPAELGDSAVYLCASSRGTRGYNEQFFGPGTRLTVL.